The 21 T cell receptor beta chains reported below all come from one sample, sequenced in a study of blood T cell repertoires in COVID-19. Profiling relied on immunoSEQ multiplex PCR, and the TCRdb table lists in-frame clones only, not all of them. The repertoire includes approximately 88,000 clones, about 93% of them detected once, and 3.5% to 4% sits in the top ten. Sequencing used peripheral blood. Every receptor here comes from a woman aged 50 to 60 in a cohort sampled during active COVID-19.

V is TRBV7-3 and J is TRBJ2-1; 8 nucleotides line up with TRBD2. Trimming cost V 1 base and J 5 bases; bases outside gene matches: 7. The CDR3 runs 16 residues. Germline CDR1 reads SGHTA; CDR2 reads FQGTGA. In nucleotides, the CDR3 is TGTGCCAGCAGCTTAAGAGGTCAGGGACTAGACAATGAGCAGTTCTTC. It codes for CASSLRGQGLDNEQFF.

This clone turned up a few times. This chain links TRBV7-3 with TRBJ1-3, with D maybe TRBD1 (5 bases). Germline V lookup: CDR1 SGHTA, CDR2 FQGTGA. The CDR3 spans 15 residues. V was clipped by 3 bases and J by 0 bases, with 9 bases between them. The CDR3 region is CASSFRVYSGNTIYF. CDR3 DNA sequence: TGTGCCAGCAGCTTCAGGGTTTACTCTGGAAACACCATATATTTT.

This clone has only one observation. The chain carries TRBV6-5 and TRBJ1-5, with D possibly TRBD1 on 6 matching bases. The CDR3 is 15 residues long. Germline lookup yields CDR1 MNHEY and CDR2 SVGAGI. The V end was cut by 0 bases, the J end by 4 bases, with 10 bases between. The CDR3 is CASSYSGTPNQPQHF. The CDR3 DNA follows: TGTGCCAGCAGTTACTCTGGGACACCAAATCAGCCCCAGCATTTT.

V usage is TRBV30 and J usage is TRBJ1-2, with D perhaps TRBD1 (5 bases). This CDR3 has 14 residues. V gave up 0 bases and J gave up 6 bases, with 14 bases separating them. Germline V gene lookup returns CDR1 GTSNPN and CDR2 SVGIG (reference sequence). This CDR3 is CAWSVRGRLDGYTF. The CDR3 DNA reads TGTGCCTGGAGTGTCCGGGGGAGACTCGATGGCTACACCTTC.

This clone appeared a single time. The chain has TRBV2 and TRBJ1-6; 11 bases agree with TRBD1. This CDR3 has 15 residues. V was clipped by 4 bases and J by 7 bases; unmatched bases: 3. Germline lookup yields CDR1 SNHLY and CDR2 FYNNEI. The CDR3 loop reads CASSGDRGINSPLHF. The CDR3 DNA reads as TGTGCCAGCAGTGGGGACAGGGGGATAAATTCACCCCTCCACTTT.

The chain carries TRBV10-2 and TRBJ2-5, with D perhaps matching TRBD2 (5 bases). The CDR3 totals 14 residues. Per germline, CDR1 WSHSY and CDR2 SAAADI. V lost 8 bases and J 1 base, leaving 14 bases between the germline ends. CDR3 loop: CASGLSGFQETQYF. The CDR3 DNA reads TGCGCCAGCGGCCTGAGCGGCTTCCAAGAGACCCAGTACTTC.

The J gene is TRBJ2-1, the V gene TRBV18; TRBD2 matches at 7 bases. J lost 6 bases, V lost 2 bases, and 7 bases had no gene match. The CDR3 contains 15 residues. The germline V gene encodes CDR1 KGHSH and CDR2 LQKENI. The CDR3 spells CASSPTSEQFNEQFF. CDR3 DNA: TGTGCCAGCTCACCAACTAGCGAGCAATTCAATGAGCAGTTCTTC.

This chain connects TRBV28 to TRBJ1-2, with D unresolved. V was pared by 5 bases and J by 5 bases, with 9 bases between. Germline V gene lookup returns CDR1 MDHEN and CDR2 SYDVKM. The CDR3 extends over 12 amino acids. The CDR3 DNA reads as TGTGCCAGCAGTATCCAGAGGTATGGCTACACCTTC. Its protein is CASSIQRYGYTF.

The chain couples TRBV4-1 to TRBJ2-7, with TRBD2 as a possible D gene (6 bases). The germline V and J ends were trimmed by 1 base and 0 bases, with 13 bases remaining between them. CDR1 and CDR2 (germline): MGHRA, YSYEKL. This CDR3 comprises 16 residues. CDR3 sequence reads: CASSQAFRESSYEQYF. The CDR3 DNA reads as TGCGCCAGCAGCCAAGCATTCCGGGAGAGCTCCTACGAGCAGTACTTC.

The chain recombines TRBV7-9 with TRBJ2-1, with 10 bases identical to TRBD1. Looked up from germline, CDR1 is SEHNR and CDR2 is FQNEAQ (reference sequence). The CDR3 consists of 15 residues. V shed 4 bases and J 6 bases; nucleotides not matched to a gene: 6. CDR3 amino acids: CASSSPGQGGNEQFF. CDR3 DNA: TGTGCCAGCAGCTCCCCCGGACAGGGGGGCAATGAGCAGTTCTTC.

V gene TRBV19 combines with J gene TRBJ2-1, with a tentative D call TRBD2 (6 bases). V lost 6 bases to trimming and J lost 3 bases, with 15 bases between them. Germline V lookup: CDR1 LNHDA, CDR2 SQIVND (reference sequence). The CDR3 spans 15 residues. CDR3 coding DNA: TGTGCCAGTAGACACCAGGGAGGAAACTACAATGAGCAGTTCTTC. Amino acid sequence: CASRHQGGNYNEQFF.

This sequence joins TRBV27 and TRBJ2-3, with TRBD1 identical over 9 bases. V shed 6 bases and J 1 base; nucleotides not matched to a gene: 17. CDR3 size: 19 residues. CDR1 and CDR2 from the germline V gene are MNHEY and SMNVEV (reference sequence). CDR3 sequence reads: CASSKLRNRGRYGTDTQYF. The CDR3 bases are TGTGCCAGCAGCAAACTGCGCAACAGGGGGCGTTATGGCACAGATACGCAGTATTTT.

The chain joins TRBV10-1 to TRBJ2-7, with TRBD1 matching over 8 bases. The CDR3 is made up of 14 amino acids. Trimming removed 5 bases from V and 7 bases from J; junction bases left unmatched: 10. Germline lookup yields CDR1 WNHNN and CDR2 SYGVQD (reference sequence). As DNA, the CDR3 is TGCGCCAGCAGTAAAGCTCAGGGGGCAGGGGAGCAGTACTTC. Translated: CASSKAQGAGEQYF.

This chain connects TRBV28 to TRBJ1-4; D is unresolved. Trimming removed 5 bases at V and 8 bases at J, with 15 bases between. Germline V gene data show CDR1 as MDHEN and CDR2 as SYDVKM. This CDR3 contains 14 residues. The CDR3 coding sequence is TGTGCCAGCAGTCTTAGCTGGAGAGGGGAAAAACTGTTTTTT. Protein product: CASSLSWRGEKLFF.

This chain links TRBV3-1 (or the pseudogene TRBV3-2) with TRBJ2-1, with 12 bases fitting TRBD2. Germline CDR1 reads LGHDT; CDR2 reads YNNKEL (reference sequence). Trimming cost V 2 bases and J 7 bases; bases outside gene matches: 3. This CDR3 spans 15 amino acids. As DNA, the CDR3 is TGTGCCAGCAGCCAACAACTAGCGGGGGGTAATGAGCAGTTCTTC. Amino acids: CASSQQLAGGNEQFF.

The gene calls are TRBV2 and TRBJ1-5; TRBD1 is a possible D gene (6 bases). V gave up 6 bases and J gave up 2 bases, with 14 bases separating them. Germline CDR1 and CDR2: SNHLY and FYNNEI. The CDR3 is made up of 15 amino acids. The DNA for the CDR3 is TGTGCCAGCAGAAAGGGGGGGGTTGGCAATCAGCCCCAGCATTTT. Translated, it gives CASRKGGVGNQPQHF. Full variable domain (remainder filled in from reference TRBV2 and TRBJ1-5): EPEVTQTPSHQVTQMGQEVILRCVPISNHLYFYWYRQILGQKVEFLVSFYNNEISEKSEIFDDQFSVERPDGSNFTLKIRSTKLEDSAMYFCASRKGGVGNQPQHFGDGTRLSIL.

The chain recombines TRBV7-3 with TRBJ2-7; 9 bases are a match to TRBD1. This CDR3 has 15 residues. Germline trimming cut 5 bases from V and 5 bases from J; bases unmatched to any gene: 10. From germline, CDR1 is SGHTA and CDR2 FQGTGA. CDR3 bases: TGTGCCAGCAGCCCACGCGGACAGGGGTTGCACGAGCAGTACTTC. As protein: CASSPRGQGLHEQYF.

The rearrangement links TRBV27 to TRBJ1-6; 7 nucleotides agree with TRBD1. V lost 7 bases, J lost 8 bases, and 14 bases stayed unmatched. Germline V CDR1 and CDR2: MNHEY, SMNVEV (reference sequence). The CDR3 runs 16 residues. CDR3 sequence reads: CASKNPTGQIYSPLHF. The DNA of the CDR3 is TGTGCCAGCAAAAACCCGACAGGGCAAATTTATTCACCCCTCCACTTT.

CDR3 in DNA: TGTGCCAGCAGCTGGACGACAGGGAGCTCCTACAATGAGCAGTTCTTC. It yields the protein CASSWTTGSSYNEQFF. V and J are TRBV5-5 and TRBJ2-1; 7 bases align to TRBD1. Trimming at V came to 3 bases and at J to 0 bases, leaving 6 bases not matched to a gene. This CDR3 region has 16 residues. The V gene's germline CDR1 is SGHKS and CDR2 YYEKEE (reference sequence).

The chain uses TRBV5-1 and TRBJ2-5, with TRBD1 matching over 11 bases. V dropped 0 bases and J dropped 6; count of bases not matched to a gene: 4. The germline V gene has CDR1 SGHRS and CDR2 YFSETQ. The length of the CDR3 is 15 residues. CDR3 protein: CASSLDGTGGKTQYF. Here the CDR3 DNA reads TGCGCCAGCAGCTTGGACGGGACAGGGGGAAAGACCCAGTACTTC.

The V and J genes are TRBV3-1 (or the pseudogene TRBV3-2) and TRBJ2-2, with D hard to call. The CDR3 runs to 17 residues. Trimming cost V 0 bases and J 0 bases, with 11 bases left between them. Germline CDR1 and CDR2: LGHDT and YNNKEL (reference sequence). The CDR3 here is CASSQDERFSNTGELFF. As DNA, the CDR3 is TGTGCCAGCAGCCAAGATGAACGGTTCTCGAACACCGGGGAGCTGTTTTTT.